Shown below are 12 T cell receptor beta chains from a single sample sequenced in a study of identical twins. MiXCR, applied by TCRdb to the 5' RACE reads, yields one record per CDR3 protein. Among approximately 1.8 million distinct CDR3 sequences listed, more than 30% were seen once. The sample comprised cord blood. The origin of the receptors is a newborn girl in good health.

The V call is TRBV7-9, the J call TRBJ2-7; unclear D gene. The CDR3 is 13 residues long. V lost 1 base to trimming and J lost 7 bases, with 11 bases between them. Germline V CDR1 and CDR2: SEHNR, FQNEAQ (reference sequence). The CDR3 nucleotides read TGTGCCAGCAGCTTAGAAGGACCCTCAGAGCAGTACTTC. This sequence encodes CASSLEGPSEQYF. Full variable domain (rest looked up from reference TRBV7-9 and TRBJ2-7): DTGVSQNPRHKITKRGQNVTFRCDPISEHNRLYWYRQTLGQGPEFLTYFQNEAQLEKSRLLSDRFSAERPKGSFSTLEIQRTEQGDSAMYLCASSLEGPSEQYFGPGTRLTVT.

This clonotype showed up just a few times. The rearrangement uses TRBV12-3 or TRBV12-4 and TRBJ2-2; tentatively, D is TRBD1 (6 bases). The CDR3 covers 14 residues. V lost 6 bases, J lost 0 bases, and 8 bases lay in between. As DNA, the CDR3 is TGTGCCAGCAGGGACAGCCCGAACACCGGGGAGCTGTTTTTT. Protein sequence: CASRDSPNTGELFF.

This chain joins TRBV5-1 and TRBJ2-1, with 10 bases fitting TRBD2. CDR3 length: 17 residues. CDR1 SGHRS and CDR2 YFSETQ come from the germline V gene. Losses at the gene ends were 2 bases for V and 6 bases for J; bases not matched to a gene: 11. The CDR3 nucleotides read TGCGCCAGCAGCTTCGGGATTAGCGGGGGGCTGCCCAATGAGCAGTTCTTC. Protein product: CASSFGISGGLPNEQFF.

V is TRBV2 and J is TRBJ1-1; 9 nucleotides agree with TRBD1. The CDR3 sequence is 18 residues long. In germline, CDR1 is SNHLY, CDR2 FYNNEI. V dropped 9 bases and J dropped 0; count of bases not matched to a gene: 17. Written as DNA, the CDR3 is TGTGCCAGGAGTTTACCGGGACAGGGAAGCCCCATGAACACTGAAGCTTTCTTT. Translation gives CARSLPGQGSPMNTEAFF.

CDR3 DNA: TGTGCCAGCAGTGAAGCCCCGACAGGGGGTAATTCACCCCTCCACTTT. It translates to CASSEAPTGGNSPLHF. The chain joins TRBV2 to TRBJ1-6; 9 bases align to TRBD1. The V segment lost 0 bases and the J segment 6 bases; nucleotides outside the gene matches: 3. The germline gives CDR1 SNHLY, CDR2 FYNNEI. The CDR3 contains 16 residues.

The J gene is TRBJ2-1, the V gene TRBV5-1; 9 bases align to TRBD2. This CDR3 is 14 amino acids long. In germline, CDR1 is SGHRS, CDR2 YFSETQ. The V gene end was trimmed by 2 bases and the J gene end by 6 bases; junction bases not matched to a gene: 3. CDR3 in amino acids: CASSFSSGTNEQFF. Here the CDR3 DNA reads TGCGCCAGCAGCTTTTCTAGCGGGACCAATGAGCAGTTCTTC.

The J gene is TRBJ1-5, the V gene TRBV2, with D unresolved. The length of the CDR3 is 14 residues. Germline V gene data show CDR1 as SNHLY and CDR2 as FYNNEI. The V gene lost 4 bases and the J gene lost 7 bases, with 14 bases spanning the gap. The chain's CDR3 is CASSGGQTGQPQHF. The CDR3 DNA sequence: TGTGCCAGCAGTGGGGGTCAGACGGGGCAGCCCCAGCATTTT. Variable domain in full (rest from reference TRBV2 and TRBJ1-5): EPEVTQTPSHQVTQMGQEVILRCVPISNHLYFYWYRQILGQKVEFLVSFYNNEISEKSEIFDDQFSVERPDGSNFTLKIRSTKLEDSAMYFCASSGGQTGQPQHFGDGTRLSIL.

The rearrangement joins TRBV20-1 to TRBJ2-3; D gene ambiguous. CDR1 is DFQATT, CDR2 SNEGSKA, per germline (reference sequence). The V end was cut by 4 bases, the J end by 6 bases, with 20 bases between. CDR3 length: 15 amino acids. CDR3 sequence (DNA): TGCAGTGCTAAGACTCAGGTCTTCGTGATGGATACGCAGTATTTT. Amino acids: CSAKTQVFVMDTQYF.

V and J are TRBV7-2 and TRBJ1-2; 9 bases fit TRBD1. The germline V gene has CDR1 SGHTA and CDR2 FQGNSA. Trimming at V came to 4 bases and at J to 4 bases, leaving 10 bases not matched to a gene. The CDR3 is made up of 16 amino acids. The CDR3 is CASSYTGGEMLYGYTF. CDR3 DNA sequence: TGTGCCAGCAGCTATACAGGGGGCGAGATGCTCTATGGCTACACCTTC. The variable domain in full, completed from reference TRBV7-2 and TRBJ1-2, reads GAGVSQSPSNKVTEKGKDVELRCDPISGHTALYWYRQSLGQGLEFLIYFQGNSAPDKSGLPSDRFSAERTGGSVSTLTIQRTQQEDSAVYLCASSYTGGEMLYGYTFGSGTRLTVV.

CDR3 region: CSARELGLKTQYF. The DNA for the CDR3 is TGCAGTGCTAGAGAACTAGGCTTAAAGACCCAGTACTTC. V gene TRBV20-1 combines with J gene TRBJ2-7, with a weak D call TRBD2 (5 bases). The end of the DNA fits TRBJ2-5 better, so the J call may be wrong. This CDR3 is built from 13 residues. Germline CDR1 is DFQATT and CDR2 is SNEGSKA (reference sequence).

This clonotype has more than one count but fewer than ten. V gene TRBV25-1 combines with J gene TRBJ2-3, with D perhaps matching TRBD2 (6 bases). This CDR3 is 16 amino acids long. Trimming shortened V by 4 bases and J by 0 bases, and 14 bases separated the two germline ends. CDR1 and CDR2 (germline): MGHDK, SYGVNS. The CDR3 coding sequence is TGTGCCAGCAGTGTTAACTTGCGGGGTAGCACAGATACGCAGTATTTT. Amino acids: CASSVNLRGSTDTQYF.

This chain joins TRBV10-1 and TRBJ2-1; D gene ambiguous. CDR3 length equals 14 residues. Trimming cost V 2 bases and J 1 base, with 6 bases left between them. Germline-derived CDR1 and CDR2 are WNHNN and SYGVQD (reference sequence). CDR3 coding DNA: TGCGCCAGCAGTGAGGTGGGGTCCTACAATGAGCAGTTCTTC. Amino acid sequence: CASSEVGSYNEQFF.